The present T cell receptor beta chain was sequenced within a study of cytomegalovirus exposure and HLA in healthy donors. General study findings and limits: A further, later analysis showed that HLA-associated TCR beta chains (compared with equally common others) were more clonally expanded. Later on, an analysis found that several of the most significant clusters appeared to be linked to common viral pathogens, which included parvovirus B19.

The CDR3 length is 15 residues. V trimming: 6 bases; J trimming: 2 bases; junction bases outside the gene matches: 5. CDR1 is WNHNN and CDR2 is SYGVQD in the germline V gene (reference sequence). In its sample, this clone was seen a few times. The antigen remains unidentified. PCR used 60 Vbeta primers and 13 Jbeta primers. Assay used: immunoSEQ multiplex PCR; TCRdb lists only in-frame clones, some missing. The sample records about 150,000 clones, more than 60% being singletons. The sequence was obtained from a man between 18 and 35 years old in good health and CMV-seropositive. This chain connects TRBV10-1 to TRBJ2-7; the match to TRBD2 covers 12 bases. The material sequenced was PBMCs. The DNA for the CDR3 is TGCGCCAGCAGCCCTGGACTAGCGGGACCCTACGAGCAGTACTTC. Translating it yields CASSPGLAGPYEQYF.